This T cell receptor (beta chain) is drawn from a study of CD8+ T cells in alopecia areata. The trim removed 10 bases at V and 1 base at J, leaving 7 bases unmatched. The CDR3 extends over 14 amino acids. Germline assignment: CDR1 ENHRY and CDR2 SYGVKD. Reverse transcribed after extraction, RNA yielded cDNA as the sequencing template. Sequencing used immunoSEQ multiplex PCR; TCRdb keeps in-frame clones, though not all of them. The sample includes 200,000 or so clones, 30% to 40% seen only once; the top ten take almost 0.5%. This sample's treatment: oral pan-JAK inhibitor, 5-10 mg twice daily. The chain couples TRBV10-3 to TRBJ2-7; 10 positions match TRBD1. The sequence derives from a human donor with alopecia areata. The source material was CD4+ T cells sorted from blood, sampled between weeks 30 and 35, from a patient treated with tofacitinib. The CDR3 coding sequence is TGTGCCACCCTGAGGGGACAGGGGTCCTACGAGCAGTACTTC. This codes for CATLRGQGSYEQYF.